A selection of T cell receptor beta chains follows, all from one sample in a study of blood T cell repertoires in COVID-19. The protocol was immunoSEQ multiplex PCR, while the TCRdb copy is restricted to in-frame clones and leaves out a portion. Here the sample spans 150,000 to 180,000 clones, about 83% being singletons. Sequenced material: peripheral blood. The source of these receptors is a woman in her fifties or sixties with COVID-19, enrolled during active disease. Both conserved end residues are part of each CDR3. A D gene is named only where the DNA matches it firmly. Not all rows give a size; the values are once, few, many and, for expanded clones, a class.

j_call v_call d_call clone_size cdr3_aa cdr3_nt
TRBJ2-1 TRBV7-3 TRBD1 once CASRQTGGDSYNEQFF TGTGCCAGCAGGCAAACAGGGGGAGACTCCTACAATGAGCAGTTCTTC
TRBJ1-2 TRBV14 NA NA CASSQGWGVDNYGYTF TGTGCCAGCAGCCAGGGGTGGGGCGTCGATAACTATGGCTACACCTTC
TRBJ1-1 TRBV25-1 NA NA CASSDLGSNTEAFF TGTGCCAGCAGTGATCTAGGCTCAAACACTGAAGCTTTCTTT
TRBJ1-1 TRBV10-2 NA NA CASIMTELNTEAFF TGCGCCAGCATTATGACGGAGCTTAACACTGAAGCTTTCTTT
TRBJ1-1 TRBV18 TRBD1 NA CASSPKTGSSEAFF TGTGCCAGCTCACCAAAGACAGGGTCTTCTGAAGCTTTCTTT
TRBJ2-6 TRBV5-5 NA NA CASSLGYRSGANVLTF TGTGCCAGCAGCTTGGGATACAGATCAGGGGCCAACGTCCTGACTTTC
TRBJ1-5 TRBV12-5 NA NA CASGLGHSNQPQHF TGTGCTAGTGGTCTTGGACACAGCAATCAGCCCCAGCATTTT
TRBJ2-7 TRBV3-1/TRBV3-2 NA few CASSQVRGWHEQYF TGTGCCAGCAGCCAAGTAAGGGGGTGGCACGAGCAGTACTTC
TRBJ2-1 TRBV6-2/TRBV6-3 NA NA CASSYSSEQFF TGTGCCAGCAGTTACTCGAGTGAGCAGTTCTTC
TRBJ2-2 TRBV9 TRBD1 NA CASSATTGTGAKTGELFF TGTGCCAGCAGCGCAACTACCGGGACAGGGGCGAAAACCGGGGAGCTGTTTTTT
TRBJ2-7 TRBV6-5 TRBD1 NA CASNRGTGTYEQYF TGTGCCAGCAATCGCGGGACAGGGACCTACGAGCAGTACTTC
TRBJ1-5 TRBV6-5 NA NA CASSYRGGGQPQHF TGTGCCAGCAGTTACAGGGGCGGGGGCCAGCCCCAGCATTTT
TRBJ2-1 TRBV7-9 NA NA CASSLTPVNEQFF TGTGCCAGCAGCTTAACTCCGGTCAATGAGCAGTTCTTC
TRBJ2-2 TRBV9 TRBD2 NA CASSVPGTSGPNGGLGELFF TGTGCCAGCAGCGTCCCCGGGACTAGCGGGCCAAACGGGGGTCTCGGGGAGCTGTTTTTT
TRBJ2-3 TRBV29-1 NA NA CSVTPGTIGTDTQYF TGCAGCGTTACCCCCGGGACAATTGGTACAGATACGCAGTATTTT
TRBJ1-2 TRBV24-1 NA NA CATSDPRGNYGYTF TGTGCCACCAGTGACCCCAGGGGAAACTATGGCTACACCTTC
TRBJ1-2 TRBV7-2 NA NA CASSNRNSDYGYTF TGTGCCAGCAGCAACCGAAATAGCGATTATGGCTACACCTTC
TRBJ1-2 TRBV5-1 NA once CASSLAGGLYGYTF TGCGCCAGCAGCTTGGCGGGGGGTCTCTATGGCTACACCTTC
TRBJ2-4 TRBV5-4 TRBD1 once CASSEDRGLENIQYF TGTGCCAGCAGCGAAGACAGGGGGCTTGAAAACATTCAGTACTTC
TRBJ2-2 TRBV12-5 NA NA CASGLQTGELFF TGTGCTAGTGGTTTGCAGACCGGGGAGCTGTTTTTT
TRBJ1-1 TRBV19 TRBD1 NA CASSPGTGNTEAFF TGTGCCAGTAGTCCTGGGACAGGGAACACTGAAGCTTTCTTT
TRBJ2-1 TRBV5-1 NA NA CASSGSASVRGEQFF TGCGCCAGCAGCGGGTCCGCTAGCGTGAGAGGTGAGCAGTTCTTC
TRBJ1-2 TRBV25-1 TRBD1 NA CASSADRGGGYTF TGTGCCAGCAGCGCCGACAGGGGGGGCGGCTACACCTTC
TRBJ2-3 TRBV10-2 TRBD1 NA CASMERQGGSTDTQYF TGCGCCAGCATGGAAAGACAGGGTGGGAGCACAGATACGCAGTATTTT
TRBJ2-1 TRBV5-6 TRBD2 NA CASSWTSGGTGRNNEQFF TGTGCCAGCAGCTGGACTAGCGGGGGGACGGGGAGAAACAATGAGCAGTTCTTC
TRBJ1-4 TRBV10-3 NA NA CAISGSSGRGINEKLFF TGTGCCATCAGTGGTAGTAGCGGTAGGGGAATTAATGAAAAACTGTTTTTT
TRBJ2-5 TRBV4-2 TRBD1 many CASSQDPDRWETQYF TGTGCCAGCAGCCAAGATCCGGACAGGTGGGAGACCCAGTACTTC
TRBJ2-1 TRBV5-1 TRBD2 NA CASSLELAGVREQFF TGCGCCAGCAGCTTGGAACTAGCGGGAGTAAGGGAGCAGTTCTTC
TRBJ1-1 TRBV18 TRBD1 NA CASSPLGTGAENTEAFF TGTGCCAGCTCACCGCTCGGGACAGGGGCGGAGAACACTGAAGCTTTCTTT
TRBJ1-5 TRBV19 NA NA CASSSRGHSNQPQHF TGTGCCAGTAGTAGTAGAGGCCATAGCAATCAGCCCCAGCATTTT
TRBJ2-3 TRBV7-6 TRBD1 NA CASSLVARDRRSSTDTQYF TGTGCCAGCAGCTTAGTTGCCCGGGACAGGCGATCTAGCACAGATACGCAGTATTTT
TRBJ2-1 TRBV3-1/TRBV3-2 TRBD1 NA CASSPDRGRGEQFF TGTGCCAGCAGCCCGGACAGGGGGAGAGGGGAGCAGTTCTTC
TRBJ1-1 TRBV9 NA NA CASNSGARVGTEAFF TGTGCCAGCAATTCTGGGGCCCGCGTGGGCACTGAAGCTTTCTTT
TRBJ1-2 TRBV5-1 TRBD1 many CASSLGGGQGPNYGYTF TGCGCCAGCAGCTTAGGCGGTGGACAGGGTCCTAACTATGGCTACACCTTC
TRBJ2-7 TRBV4-1 NA NA CASSRDSYYEQYF TGCGCCAGCAGCCGGGACTCCTACTACGAGCAGTACTTC
TRBJ2-1 TRBV18 NA NA CASSPGNSNEQFF TGTGCCAGCTCACCAGGCAACAGCAATGAGCAGTTCTTC
TRBJ1-3 TRBV18 NA NA CASSPGGMAGNTIYF TGTGCCAGCTCACCAGGAGGGATGGCTGGAAACACCATATATTTT
TRBJ1-6 TRBV7-8 NA NA CASSLVPDSPLHF TGTGCCAGCAGCTTAGTTCCCGATTCACCCCTCCACTTT
TRBJ1-1 TRBV7-9 NA once CASSFSGTEAFF TGTGCCAGCAGCTTTTCAGGAACTGAAGCTTTCTTT
TRBJ1-1 TRBV18 TRBD1 NA CASSPDRGLTEAFF TGTGCCAGCTCACCTGACAGGGGGCTTACTGAAGCTTTCTTT
TRBJ1-5 TRBV15 NA few CATSRVNSNQPQHF TGTGCCACCAGCAGAGTTAATAGCAATCAGCCCCAGCATTTT
TRBJ2-3 TRBV15 NA NA CATSRDPTGADTQYF TGTGCCACCAGCAGAGATCCCACGGGGGCAGATACGCAGTATTTT
TRBJ1-3 TRBV6-1 TRBD1 NA CASSVPGQGNSGNTIYF TGTGCCAGCAGTGTTCCGGGACAGGGGAACTCTGGAAACACCATATATTTT
TRBJ2-2 TRBV5-1 NA NA CASTTTTGNTGELFF TGCGCCAGCACCACGACGACAGGGAACACCGGGGAGCTGTTTTTT
TRBJ1-2 TRBV24-1 TRBD1 NA CATSDPKTGEGGYTF TGTGCCACCAGTGATCCCAAGACAGGGGAAGGCGGCTACACCTTC
TRBJ1-1 TRBV9 NA NA CASSVPSGQLLLVGTEAFF TGTGCCAGCAGCGTACCATCGGGTCAACTCCTGCTGGTAGGCACTGAAGCTTTCTTT
TRBJ1-1 TRBV6-5 TRBD1 NA CASSRQGNTEAFF TGTGCCAGCAGCAGACAGGGAAACACTGAAGCTTTCTTT
TRBJ1-2 TRBV6-5 TRBD1 NA CASTDPTGAGYTF TGTGCCAGCACCGACCCGACAGGGGCGGGCTACACCTTC
TRBJ1-2 TRBV2 TRBD1 NA CASSVDPRTGNGYTF TGTGCCAGCAGTGTCGACCCTAGGACAGGGAACGGCTACACCTTC
TRBJ2-3 TRBV12-3/TRBV12-4 TRBD1 NA CASKQGAADTQYF TGTGCCAGTAAACAGGGGGCTGCAGATACGCAGTATTTT
TRBJ1-5 TRBV28 NA NA CASSLSNVIQPQHF TGTGCCAGCAGTTTAAGCAACGTGATACAGCCCCAGCATTTT
TRBJ2-7 TRBV5-5 TRBD1 NA CASSLEGQGYRHEQYF TGTGCCAGCAGCTTGGAGGGACAGGGGTATCGACACGAGCAGTACTTC
TRBJ1-1 TRBV6-5 TRBD1 NA CASSFDPTGVFEAFF TGTGCCAGCAGTTTTGACCCGACAGGGGTGTTTGAAGCTTTCTTT
TRBJ1-3 TRBV7-3 NA NA CASSRLQGSGNTIYF TGTGCCAGCAGCCGGTTACAGGGATCTGGAAACACCATATATTTT
TRBJ1-3 TRBV7-6 TRBD1 few CASSSPTGKYGNTIYF TGTGCCAGCAGCTCCCCGACAGGGAAGTACGGAAACACCATATATTTT